This T cell receptor beta chain came from a study of technical replicates of blood from a few donors. Trimming left V 2 bases short and J 3 bases short, with 11 bases between. The CDR3 length is 14 residues. Germline-derived CDR1 and CDR2 are MDHEN and SYDVKM. Profiling relied on immunoSEQ multiplex PCR, and the TCRdb table lists in-frame clones only, not all of them. This sample has 70,000 to 90,000 clones, with 85% to 95% found just once. The chain carries TRBV28 and TRBJ2-7; D is perhaps TRBD2 (6 bases). The sequencing sample was made of T cells isolated from PBMCs. The sequence came from a human donor in good health. Here the CDR3 DNA reads TGTGCCAGCAGTTTAAAATGGAGGGACTACGAGCAGTACTTC. Protein product: CASSLKWRDYEQYF.